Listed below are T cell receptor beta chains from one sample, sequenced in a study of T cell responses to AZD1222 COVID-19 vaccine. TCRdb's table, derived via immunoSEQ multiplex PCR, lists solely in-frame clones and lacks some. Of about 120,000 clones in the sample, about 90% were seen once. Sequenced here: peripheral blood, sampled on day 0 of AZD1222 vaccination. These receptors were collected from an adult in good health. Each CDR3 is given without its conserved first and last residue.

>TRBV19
ASSIGTSGSWTDTQY
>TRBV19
ASSLTASLTGRYGYT
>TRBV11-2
ASSFFGTTAGETQY
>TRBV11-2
ASYGTSGPLAKNIQY
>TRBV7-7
ASSLGREGTDTQY
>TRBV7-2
ASSSQGATNEKLF
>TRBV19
ASRAGFGAEAF
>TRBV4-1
ASSPPRGSYNEQF
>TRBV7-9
ASSSRDRGEV
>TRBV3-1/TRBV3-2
ASSQIQGMNSEKLF